This T cell receptor (beta chain) was observed in a study of blood T cells in healthy people across ages. Each sample provided at least 5 micrograms of extracted total RNA. In germline, CDR1 is MGHDK, CDR2 SYGVNS. Trimming shortened V by 5 bases and J by 8 bases, and 18 bases separated the two germline ends. CDR3 length: 14 amino acids. The authors ran a second PCR of about 6 to 11 cycles using a sample-barcoded 5' primer and a J-beta primer mix. In TCRdb, the 5' RACE reads were re-called with MiXCR into one record per CDR3 protein. Of roughly 1,800,000 distinct CDR3 sequences listed, around half are singletons.

The material sequenced was blood. This TCR was recovered from a woman in her 40s in good health. The chain links TRBV25-1 to TRBJ1-2, with D unresolved. This CDR3 is CASSTGSPLWGYTF. The DNA of the CDR3 is TGTGCCAGCAGTACCGGATCCCCGCTGTGGGGCTACACCTTC.